This TCR beta chain was profiled in a study of beta chain features in type 1 diabetes. Regarding the study as a whole: Fewer junction insertions and more nucleotide deletions appeared in type 1 diabetes patients. A cDNA-based sequencing approach could over-represent cells with high TCR expression. Among patients, naive, central memory and Treg TCRB repertoires appeared more similar than among healthy donors. Shortening of TCRB CDR3s, moderate but significant, appeared in all four CD4+ subsets of Type 1 diabetes patients.

CD45RO/CCR7/CD25/CD127/CD95/CD27 separated CD4+ naive, central memory, regulatory and stem cell-like memory cells by sorting. CDR3 length equals 12 residues. Trimming pared 6 bases from V and 8 bases from J, leaving 16 bases between. Germline loops: CDR1 SQVTM, CDR2 ANQGSEA. On this clone: Its antigen is unknown.

The sequenced template was cDNA made from the entire isolated RNA. The data were produced by immunoSEQ multiplex PCR, yet TCRdb's version contains in-frame clones alone and is incomplete. The data show 200,000 to 300,000 clones, about 15% seen once. J is TRBJ1-1 and V is TRBV29-1; D perhaps matches TRBD1 (6 bases). The sequenced material came from naive CD4+ T cells from blood. This sequence was found in a man aged 25 to 40 with type 1 diabetes. DNA of the CDR3: TGCAGCGTAGCAGCGGACAGTGGAGAAGCTTTCTTT. As protein: CSVAADSGEAFF.